The 12 T cell receptor beta chains presented below share a single source sample, sequenced in a study of T cell clonality in common variable immunodeficiency. Repertoires were generated with immunoSEQ multiplex PCR, while TCRdb's copy carries only in-frame clones and drops some. In total the sample includes tens of thousands of clones, none of them seen once. Sequencing used peripheral blood mononuclear cells. These receptors came from a person between 18 and 75 years old in good health.

As for this clone: The observed sequence ends 3 residues before the CDR3 terminus, with the missing tail filled in from the germline J gene. This chain connects TRBV7-9 to TRBJ2-7; 8 nucleotides agree with TRBD2. The CDR3 totals 12 residues. V shed 5 bases, J shed 6 bases, and the junction held 3 bases outside the gene matches. Germline assignment: CDR1 SEHNR and CDR2 FQNEAQ (reference sequence). CDR3 DNA (partial): TGTGCCAGCAGCCCCCGGGGGGGCGAG. This gives the protein CASSPRGGE. The complete CDR3 sequence is CASSPRGGEQYF.

This clone was seen at least ten times. The read terminates 3 residues before the CDR3 end, so the remaining end is supplied by the germline J gene. The chain joins TRBV20-1 to TRBJ2-1, with TRBD2 matching 8 bases. Germline CDR1 reads DFQATT; CDR2 reads SNEGSKA (reference sequence). The V segment lost 4 bases and the J segment 7 bases; nucleotides outside the gene matches: 6. This CDR3 has 13 amino acids. Here the CDR3 reads CSAKTSAVNEQFF. CDR3 DNA (partial): TGCAGTGCTAAGACTAGCGCCGTAAATGAG.

This clone was counted many times. The CDR3 is cut off 3 residues early in the read; its end comes from the germline J gene. The chain joins TRBV2 to TRBJ2-1; 7 bases agree with TRBD1. Germline V gene data show CDR1 as SNHLY and CDR2 as FYNNEI. After removal of 8 bases from V and 8 bases from J, the junction contained 12 bases not matched to a gene. The CDR3 has 14 amino acids. The CDR3 DNA, read in part, is TGTGCCAGCGTTTCCCGGGACAGTCGGGATGAG. Translating gives CASVSRDSRDE. The full CDR3 sequence reads CASVSRDSRDEQFF.

In this sample, this clone turned up many times. With the read ending 3 residues before the CDR3 end, the germline J gene is used to fill in that end. This chain uses TRBV19 with TRBJ1-2; possibly TRBD1 for D (5 bases). Trimming cost V 3 bases and J 7 bases, with 18 bases left between them. CDR3 length: 15 residues. Germline V lookup: CDR1 LNHDA, CDR2 SQIVND (reference sequence). CDR3 DNA, as far as it was read: TGTGCCAGTAGTATGGGGCCGAGGGCAATAGGTGGC. As protein: CASSMGPRAIGG. The full CDR3 protein is CASSMGPRAIGGYTF. Full variable domain (outside the CDR3, taken from reference TRBV19 and TRBJ1-2): DGGITQSPKYLFRKEGQNVTLSCEQNLNHDAMYWYRQDPGQGLRLIYYSQIVNDFQKGDIAEGYSVSREKKESFPLTVTSAQKNPTAFYLCASSMGPRAIGGYTFGSGTRLTVV.

As regards this clone: The read ends 3 residues shy of where the CDR3 ends; the end is completed using the germline J gene. The chain employs TRBV7-9 and TRBJ2-3; possibly TRBD2 for D (6 bases). The CDR3 runs to 14 residues. The V end was cut by 6 bases, the J end by 0 bases, with 10 bases between. Germline assignment: CDR1 SEHNR and CDR2 FQNEAQ (reference sequence). The CDR3 DNA, read in part, is TGTGCCAGCAGTCGGGGACTTAGCACAGATACG. It translates to CASSRGLSTDT. The whole CDR3 sequence reads CASSRGLSTDTQYF.

In this sample, this clone turned up many times. Read data end 3 residues before the CDR3 end; the end is taken from the germline J gene. The chain links TRBV30 to TRBJ1-2, with D perhaps TRBD1 (5 bases). The germline V gene has CDR1 GTSNPN and CDR2 SVGIG (reference sequence). There are 13 residues in the CDR3. The V and J ends lost 3 bases and 6 bases respectively, with 14 bases between them. The CDR3: CAWSLRGMNGYTF. The sequenced CDR3 bases are TGTGCCTGGAGCCTCCGGGGGATGAATGGC.

Ten or more counts support this clone. The CDR3 end is not reached by the read, which stops 3 residues before it; the germline J gene fills it in. V and J are TRBV5-1 and TRBJ1-2, with 7 bases identical to TRBD1. The CDR3 extends over 16 amino acids. In germline, CDR1 is SGHRS, CDR2 YFSETQ. J lost 1 base, V lost 2 bases, and 8 bases had no gene match. CDR3 in amino acids: CASSLDPGGHNYGYTF. Incomplete CDR3 DNA: TGCGCCAGCAGCTTAGATCCAGGGGGACATAACTATGGC.

This clone was recorded a few times. Read sequence stops 3 residues before the CDR3 end, and the germline J gene provides the missing end. This chain uses TRBV5-1 with TRBJ2-3; D is uncertain. There are 12 residues in the CDR3. Germline CDR1 SGHRS, CDR2 YFSETQ. The CDR3 sequence: CASSLMLETQYF. The CDR3 DNA, read in part, is TGCGCCAGCAGCTTAATGCTAGAGACG.

This clone was observed at least ten times. The read halts 3 residues ahead of the CDR3 end, with the missing end drawn from the germline J gene. The genes are TRBV11-2 and TRBJ2-7, with 8 nucleotides matching TRBD1. Germline CDR1 SGHAT, CDR2 FQNNGV. CDR3 length: 14 residues. Trimming took 6 bases from V and 5 from J; bases not matched to a gene: 9. The part of the CDR3 DNA that was read is TGTGCCAGCAGTCCGGGACAGGCAGGCGACGAG. Its protein is CASSPGQAGDE. The full CDR3 protein is CASSPGQAGDEQYF.

In its sample, this clone was seen many times. The read gets to within 3 residues of the CDR3 end, and the germline J gene fills in the rest. The chain has TRBV7-2 and TRBJ1-6; TRBD1 is a possible D gene (6 bases). Germline V lookup: CDR1 SGHTA, CDR2 FQGNSA. Trimming stripped 7 bases from V and 7 bases from J, with 14 bases between. This CDR3 spans 14 amino acids. The CDR3 DNA, read in part, is TGTGCCAGCACCAGGGGTTACGAAAATTCACCC. Translating gives CASTRGYENSP. The full CDR3 reads CASTRGYENSPLHF. Filled out from reference TRBV7-2 and TRBJ1-6, the complete variable domain reads GAGVSQSPSNKVTEKGKDVELRCDPISGHTALYWYRQSLGQGLEFLIYFQGNSAPDKSGLPSDRFSAERTGGSVSTLTIQRTQQEDSAVYLCASTRGYENSPLHFGNGTRLTVT.

This clone appeared many times. The CDR3 end lies 3 residues beyond the end of the read and is filled in from the germline J gene. The gene calls are TRBV14 and TRBJ2-7; 7 positions match TRBD1. The junction had 6 bases not matched to a gene; V was cut back by 4 bases and J by 3 bases. The germline V gene has CDR1 SGHDN and CDR2 FVKESK. The CDR3 loop spans 14 amino acids. The part of the CDR3 DNA that was read is TGTGCCAGCAGCCCGACAGGGACCTACTACGAG. Its protein product is CASSPTGTYYE. From start to end, the CDR3 is CASSPTGTYYEQYF.

This clone was seen many times. The read is 3 residues too short to cover the CDR3 end, so that end is filled in from the germline J gene. The chain is built from TRBV20-1 and TRBJ2-4; D may be TRBD1 or TRBD2 (5 bases each). V was cut by 3 bases and J by 0 bases, with 18 bases left in between. The CDR3 contains 17 residues. The germline gives CDR1 DFQATT, CDR2 SNEGSKA (reference sequence). The CDR3 sequence: CSASGSLGQLAKNIQYF. The CDR3 bases that were read are TGCAGTGCTAGTGGGAGTCTAGGACAACTAGCCAAAAACATT.